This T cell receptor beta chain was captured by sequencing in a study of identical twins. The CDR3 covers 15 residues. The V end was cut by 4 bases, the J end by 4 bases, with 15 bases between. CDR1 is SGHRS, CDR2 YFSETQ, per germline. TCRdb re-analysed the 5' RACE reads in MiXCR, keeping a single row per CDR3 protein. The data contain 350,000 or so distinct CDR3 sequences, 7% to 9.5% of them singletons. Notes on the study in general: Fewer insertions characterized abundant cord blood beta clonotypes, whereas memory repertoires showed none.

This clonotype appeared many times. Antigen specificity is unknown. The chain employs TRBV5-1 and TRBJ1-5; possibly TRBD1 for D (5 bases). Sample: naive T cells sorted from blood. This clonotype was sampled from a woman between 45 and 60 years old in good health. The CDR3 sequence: CASSLGGFGNQPQHF. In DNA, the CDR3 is TGCGCCAGCAGCCTGGGGGGGTTCGGAAATCAGCCCCAGCATTTT.